What follows are 12 T cell receptor beta chains derived from one specimen sequenced in a study of regulatory T cells in long-lasting Graves disease. The time point here: newly diagnosed GD, antithyroid drugs for less than 3 months. The TCR library used RNA extracted from PBMCs. Through Arm-PCR of CDR3 regions and iRepertoire HTBI primers, TCR beta libraries were built. MiXCR, run by TCRdb on the multiplex PCR reads, gives a single entry per CDR3 protein. The sample contains 200,000 to 300,000 distinct CDR3 sequences, around 20% of which appear only once. The sample was peripheral blood mononuclear cells (PBMCs), taken at new diagnosis, from a patient treated with antithyroid drugs. The source is a female donor with Graves disease.

The chain recombines TRBV20-1 with TRBJ2-1, with 7 nucleotides matching TRBD2. Germline CDR1 DFQATT, CDR2 SNEGSKA (reference sequence). After removal of 8 bases from V and 4 bases from J, the junction contained 17 bases not matched to a gene. The CDR3 spans 16 residues. The CDR3 nucleotides are TGCAGTCCTACGGGCGGGAGCTCCAGAGGTTACAATGAGCAGTTCTTC. Its protein is CSPTGGSSRGYNEQFF.

The table lists this clonotype with many counts. The V gene is TRBV2, the J gene TRBJ2-1, with D hard to call. Germline-derived CDR1 and CDR2 are SNHLY and FYNNEI. The ends were cut back, 3 bases at V and 4 bases at J, with 10 bases in the middle. The CDR3 runs 14 residues. CDR3 DNA: TGTGCCAGCAGTGACGCACAAAATTACAATGAGCAGTTCTTC. Its protein is CASSDAQNYNEQFF.

This clonotype was counted at least ten times. V usage is TRBV3-1 and J usage is TRBJ2-1, with D hard to call. Between the trimmed V and J ends, which lost 2 bases and 13 bases, there was a span of 12 bases. The CDR3 extends over 12 amino acids. Germline V gene sequence: CDR1 LGHDT, CDR2 YNNKEL (reference sequence). The CDR3 nucleotides are TGTGCCAGCAGCCAAAGAAGCTTAATACAGTTCTTC. It translates to CASSQRSLIQFF.

The sample holds one count of this clonotype. The chain combines TRBV6-1 with TRBJ2-7; TRBD1 is a possible D gene (6 bases). CDR1 and CDR2 from the germline V gene are MNHNS and SASEGT. The germline V and J ends were trimmed by 0 bases and 1 base, with 10 bases remaining between them. This CDR3 comprises 15 residues. The CDR3 DNA follows: TGTGCCAGCAGTGAAGCGGTGGGGGCATCCTACGAGCAGTACTTC. Its protein product is CASSEAVGASYEQYF.

The rearrangement uses TRBV7-2 and TRBJ2-7; TRBD2 matches 12 bases. The CDR3 totals 14 residues. Germline V gene sequence: CDR1 SGHTA, CDR2 FQGNSA. After removal of 5 bases from V and 5 bases from J, the junction contained 4 bases not matched to a gene. The CDR3 sequence is CASSPGLAGHEQYF. The CDR3 DNA sequence: TGTGCCAGCAGCCCTGGACTAGCGGGACACGAGCAGTACTTC.

The gene calls are TRBV20-1 and TRBJ1-2; 11 positions agree with TRBD1. The CDR3 consists of 15 residues. In germline, CDR1 is DFQATT, CDR2 SNEGSKA (reference sequence). Unmatched junction bases numbered 8, after V lost 4 bases and J lost 4 bases. CDR3 in DNA: TGCAGTGCTATGGGACAGGGGGATGCAGGCTATGGCTACACCTTC. It encodes CSAMGQGDAGYGYTF.

In this sample, this clonotype turned up many times. This chain links TRBV11-2 with TRBJ2-1, with D unresolved. The V end was cut by 1 base, the J end by 2 bases, with 6 bases between. The CDR3 is 14 amino acids. Per the germline V gene, CDR1 is SGHAT and CDR2 is FQNNGV. DNA of the CDR3: TGTGCCAGCAGCTTAGCGCCTCCCTACAATGAGCAGTTCTTC. Amino acids: CASSLAPPYNEQFF. Based on the CDR3 plus reference TRBV11-2 and TRBJ2-1, the full variable domain is EAGVAQSPRYKIIEKRQSVAFWCNPISGHATLYWYQQILGQGPKLLIQFQNNGVVDDSQLPKDRFSAERLKGVDSTLKIQPAKLEDSAVYLCASSLAPPYNEQFFGPGTRLTVL.

This clonotype was observed many times. The genes are TRBV2 and TRBJ1-6, with a tentative D call TRBD1 (6 bases). From germline, CDR1 is SNHLY and CDR2 FYNNEI. The germline V and J ends were trimmed by 3 bases and 6 bases, with 12 bases remaining between them. The CDR3 covers 15 residues. The CDR3 region has the DNA TGTGCCAGCAGTGATTGGAGACAGGTTAATTCACCCCTCCACTTT. This codes for CASSDWRQVNSPLHF. Using reference TRBV2 and TRBJ1-6 for the parts outside the CDR3, the full variable domain is EPEVTQTPSHQVTQMGQEVILRCVPISNHLYFYWYRQILGQKVEFLVSFYNNEISEKSEIFDDQFSVERPDGSNFTLKIRSTKLEDSAMYFCASSDWRQVNSPLHFGNGTRLTVT.

With respect to this clonotype: In this CDR3 the conserved last residue, phenylalanine or tryptophan, is missing, so a read error is likely. No DNA is shown, since the ends of the CDR3 on it are uncertain; the CDR3 is the one TCRdb lists. This chain joins TRBV7-9 and TRBJ2-4; the listed D gene, TRBD1, was not tested against the DNA. The CDR3 adds up to 9 amino acids, both ends counted. The germline V gene has CDR1 SEHNR and CDR2 FQNEAQ (reference sequence). CDR3 sequence reads: CASSFQARV.

This clonotype has a count of ten or more. Since a much larger clone is just one base distant, this may be a read error. The J gene is TRBJ2-5, the V gene TRBV28, with D unresolved. This CDR3 is built from 11 residues. Trimming left V 4 bases short and J 3 bases short, with 3 bases between. The germline CDR1 and CDR2 sequences are MDHEN and SYDVKM. The chain's CDR3 is CASSSEETQYF. The CDR3 coding sequence is TGTGCCAGCAGTTCCGAAGAGACCCAGTACTTC.

This clonotype has ten or more counts. This chain uses TRBV28 with TRBJ2-7; D uncertain. The length of the CDR3 is 12 residues. Trimming removed 5 bases at V and 4 bases at J, with 9 bases between. CDR1 and CDR2 (germline): MDHEN, SYDVKM. CDR3 bases: TGTGCCAGCAGTGACCTACAGTACGAGCAGTACTTC. Translated, it gives CASSDLQYEQYF.

This clonotype was seen more than once but under ten times. The chain combines TRBV2 with TRBJ2-5; 12 positions agree with TRBD1. After removal of 8 bases from V and 5 bases from J, the junction contained 9 bases not matched to a gene. Germline V lookup: CDR1 SNHLY, CDR2 FYNNEI. This CDR3 has 15 amino acids. The CDR3 protein is CASAQGTGGGETQYF. CDR3 DNA: TGTGCCAGCGCTCAGGGGACAGGGGGCGGGGAGACCCAGTACTTC.